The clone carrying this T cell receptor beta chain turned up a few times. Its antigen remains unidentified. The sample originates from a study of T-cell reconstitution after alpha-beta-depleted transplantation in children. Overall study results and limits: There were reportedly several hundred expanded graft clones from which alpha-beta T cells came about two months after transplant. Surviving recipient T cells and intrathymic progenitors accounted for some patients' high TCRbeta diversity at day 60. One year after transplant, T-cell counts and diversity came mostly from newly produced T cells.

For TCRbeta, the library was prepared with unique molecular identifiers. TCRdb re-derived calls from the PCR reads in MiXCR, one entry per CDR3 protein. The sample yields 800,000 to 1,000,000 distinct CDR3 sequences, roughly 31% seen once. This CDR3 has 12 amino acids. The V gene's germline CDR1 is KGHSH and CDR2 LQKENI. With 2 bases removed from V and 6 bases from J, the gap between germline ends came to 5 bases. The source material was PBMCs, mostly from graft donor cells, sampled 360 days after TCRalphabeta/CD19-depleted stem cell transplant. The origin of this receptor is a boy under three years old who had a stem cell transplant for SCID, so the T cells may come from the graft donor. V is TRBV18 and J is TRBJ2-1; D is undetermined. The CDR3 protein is CASSPNINEQFF. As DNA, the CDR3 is TGTGCCAGCTCACCAAATATCAATGAGCAGTTCTTC.